This TCR beta chain was documented in a study of T cell responses to AZD1222 COVID-19 vaccine. Study-wide points: The number of AZD1222 recipients seropositive at baseline was only five or six. Clonal diversity was possibly underestimated, and the donors were mostly white British, with more females. It was only after the peak T cell response that any repertoires were sampled. Compared with day 0, the breadth and depth of the Spike-specific TCR repertoire rose significantly after two doses of AZD1222.

Produced via immunoSEQ multiplex PCR; TCRdb's table is partial and in-frame only. This table holds about 47,000 clones, about four fifths found once. CDR1 is SGHNT and CDR2 is YYREEE in the germline V gene (reference sequence). The CDR3 has 16 residues. V dropped 3 bases and J dropped 4; count of bases not matched to a gene: 11. A note on this clone: No antigen is known for it.

The rearrangement links TRBV5-4 to TRBJ2-3, with TRBD2 matching 7 bases. This TCR derives from an adult who received the MenACWY meningococcal vaccine as a control. The source was peripheral blood, collected 28 days after the second dose of the MenACWY control vaccine. The CDR3 sequence is CASSSPIAGGADTQYF. In DNA form, the CDR3 reads TGTGCCAGCAGCTCCCCCATAGCGGGCGGCGCAGATACGCAGTATTTT.